The 8 T cell receptor beta chains given below trace back to one sample, sequenced in a study of T-cell memory formation after mild COVID-19. Via MiXCR, TCRdb re-called the 5' RACE reads, giving one row per CDR3 protein. This sample has about 360,000 distinct CDR3 sequences, with approximately 13% found just once. Sample: PBMCs or a T cell subset sorted from them (not recorded which). The receptors here all came from a man in his late teens or twenties who had mild COVID-19 (a few samples of this study predate the infection). Cell type and time point are not known.

This clonotype was recorded a few times. This may be a read error: a much more frequent sequence differs by one nucleotide. The chain joins TRBV7-6 to TRBJ2-3; 10 nucleotides agree with TRBD2. The trim removed 2 bases at V and 2 bases at J, leaving 1 base unmatched. The CDR3 is 15 amino acids. The germline V gene encodes CDR1 SGHVS and CDR2 FNYEAQ. CDR3 nucleotides: TGTGCCAGCAGCTTAAGCGGGGGGGACACAGATACGCAGTATTTT. It specifies CASSLSGGDTDTQYF.

This clonotype showed up just a few times. V and J are TRBV10-3 and TRBJ2-2; TRBD2 might be the D (7 bases). Trimming pared 11 bases from V and 5 bases from J, leaving 24 bases between. Germline values: CDR1 ENHRY, CDR2 SYGVKD. This CDR3 is 16 amino acids long. The CDR3 reads CAHPRRRGALTGELFF. CDR3 in DNA: TGTGCCCACCCCCGACGCCGGGGGGCTCTAACCGGGGAGCTGTTTTTT.

This clonotype came up a few times. J is TRBJ2-5 and V is TRBV20-1, with D perhaps being TRBD1 or TRBD2 (6 bases each). There are 14 residues in the CDR3. Trimming removed 5 bases from V and 4 bases from J, with 17 bases in between. Germline V gene lookup returns CDR1 DFQATT and CDR2 SNEGSKA (reference sequence). This CDR3 is CSAWGAGRRETQYF. Written as DNA, the CDR3 is TGCAGTGCTTGGGGGGCAGGGCGGCGAGAGACCCAGTACTTC.

The chain carries TRBV6-2 or TRBV6-3 and TRBJ2-3; 8 positions agree with TRBD2. Germline assignment: CDR1 MNHEY and CDR2 SVGEGT. There are 17 residues in the CDR3. Germline trimming cut 6 bases from V and 2 bases from J; bases unmatched to any gene: 13. CDR3 nucleotides: TGTGCCAGCAGCCCCGCGGGGAGCGGGGGTTACACAGATACGCAGTATTTT. This encodes CASSPAGSGGYTDTQYF.

This clonotype was counted many times. The chain employs TRBV6-2 or TRBV6-3 and TRBJ2-5; TRBD2 might be the D (5 bases). Between the trimmed V and J ends, which lost 5 bases and 1 base, there was a span of 11 bases. This CDR3 region has 14 residues. Germline CDR1 and CDR2: MNHEY and SVGEGT. This CDR3 reads CASSVDWSQETQYF. The CDR3 DNA is TGTGCCAGCAGTGTGGACTGGTCCCAAGAGACCCAGTACTTC.

This clonotype has just a few counts. CDR3 loop: CASSQAGLANYGYTF. CDR3 nucleotide sequence: TGTGCCAGCTCCCAGGCCGGGCTTGCTAACTATGGCTACACCTTC. This chain connects TRBV18 to TRBJ1-2; D is unresolved. The CDR3 has 15 amino acids. Germline CDR1 reads KGHSH; CDR2 reads LQKENI. Trimming removed 6 bases from V and 0 bases from J, with 14 bases in between.

This clonotype was found a few times. The rearrangement uses TRBV20-1 and TRBJ1-2; possible D gene TRBD1, 5 bases. The CDR3 is 12 residues long. Germline V gene sequence: CDR1 DFQATT, CDR2 SNEGSKA (reference sequence). The CDR3 sequence: CSARGRSYGYTF. CDR3 DNA sequence: TGCAGCGCTCGGGGACGGAGCTATGGCTACACCTTC.

V is TRBV4-3 and J is TRBJ1-5; 10 bases are a match to TRBD1. V shed 5 bases, J shed 2 bases, and the junction held 3 bases outside the gene matches. This CDR3 spans 15 amino acids. Germline CDR1 reads LGHNA; CDR2 reads YSLEER. The CDR3 bases are TGCGCCAGCAGCGGAGGGACAGGGGGCAATCAGCCCCAGCATTTT. Translation: CASSGGTGGNQPQHF.